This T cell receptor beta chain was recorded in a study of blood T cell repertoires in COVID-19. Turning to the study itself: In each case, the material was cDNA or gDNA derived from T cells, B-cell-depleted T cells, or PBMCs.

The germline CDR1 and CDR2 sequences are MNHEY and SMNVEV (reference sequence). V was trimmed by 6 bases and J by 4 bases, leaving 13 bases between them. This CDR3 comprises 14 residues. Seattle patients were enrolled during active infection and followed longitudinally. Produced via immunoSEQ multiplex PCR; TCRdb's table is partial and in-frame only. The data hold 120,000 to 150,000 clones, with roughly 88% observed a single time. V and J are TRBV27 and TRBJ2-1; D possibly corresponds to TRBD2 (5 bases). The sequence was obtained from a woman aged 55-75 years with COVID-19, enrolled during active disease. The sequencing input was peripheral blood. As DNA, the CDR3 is TGTGCCAGCAGCCCCGGGGTGACATACAATGAGCAGTTCTTC. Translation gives CASSPGVTYNEQFF.